Each of the 29 T cell receptor beta chains below was sequenced from the same sample in a study of blood T cell repertoires in COVID-19. Clones were sequenced by immunoSEQ multiplex PCR, and TCRdb holds only the in-frame ones, with some missing. This table has some 140,000 clones, about 85% appearing once. Sequencing was done on a sample of peripheral blood. These receptor sequences come from a man between 60 and 75 years old with COVID-19, enrolled during active disease.

The chain carries TRBV15 and TRBJ2-1; 7 positions agree with TRBD1. The CDR3 is made up of 15 amino acids. V gave up 2 bases and J gave up 6 bases; unmatched junction bases: 7. Germline assignment: CDR1 LNHNV and CDR2 YYDKDF (reference sequence). The CDR3 nucleotides read TGTGCCACCAGCAGATCAGGACAGGTCTTCAATGAGCAGTTCTTC. Amino acids: CATSRSGQVFNEQFF.

This clone was seen a single time. The chain combines TRBV28 with TRBJ2-3; TRBD2 aligns across 12 bases. Germline values: CDR1 MDHEN, CDR2 SYDVKM. The CDR3 is 16 residues long. The J segment lost 4 bases and the V segment lost 5 bases, leaving 7 bases of the junction unmatched. The chain's CDR3 is CASSGPGLAGPDTQYF. The CDR3 DNA sequence: TGTGCCAGCAGTGGACCGGGACTAGCGGGCCCAGATACGCAGTATTTT.

This chain joins TRBV28 and TRBJ2-1, with 8 bases identical to TRBD1. Germline V CDR1 and CDR2: MDHEN, SYDVKM. This CDR3 region has 17 residues. With V trimmed by 6 bases and J by 2 bases, 12 bases remained unmatched. This CDR3 is CASRKRDRYLTYNEQFF. The CDR3 DNA reads as TGTGCCAGCAGGAAACGGGACAGGTACCTTACCTACAATGAGCAGTTCTTC.

The V call is TRBV28, the J call TRBJ1-2, with 8 bases aligning to TRBD1. With 4 bases clipped from V and 4 bases from J, the junction kept 8 bases outside the gene matches. Per germline, CDR1 MDHEN and CDR2 SYDVKM. This CDR3 is built from 15 residues. Written as DNA, the CDR3 is TGTGCCAGCAGTTATGACGACAGGGGCATCTATGGCTACACCTTC. Amino acid sequence: CASSYDDRGIYGYTF.

The chain links TRBV19 to TRBJ2-1, with a possible D match to TRBD2 (5 bases). The V end was cut by 6 bases, the J end by 7 bases, with 13 bases between. This CDR3 is 13 amino acids long. Germline V gene lookup returns CDR1 LNHDA and CDR2 SQIVND (reference sequence). In DNA, the CDR3 is TGTGCCAGTAGCCGGACGGAGGCGAATGAGCAGTTCTTC. Amino acid sequence: CASSRTEANEQFF.

The rearrangement links TRBV11-1 to TRBJ2-3; D may be TRBD2 (6 bases). The V gene lost 8 bases and the J gene lost 2 bases, with 20 bases spanning the gap. This CDR3 spans 16 amino acids. Germline CDR1 and CDR2: SGHAT and FQDESV (reference sequence). The CDR3 coding sequence is TGTGCCAGCCGACCACTGGGCGGGGAGTTCACAGATACGCAGTATTTT. It is translated as CASRPLGGEFTDTQYF.

The J gene is TRBJ2-1, the V gene TRBV7-3, with a tentative D call TRBD2 (6 bases). CDR3 size: 15 residues. Germline CDR1 reads SGHTA; CDR2 reads FQGTGA. V was shortened by 2 bases and J by 4 bases, with 12 bases between the two germline ends. In nucleotides, the CDR3 is TGTGCCAGCAGCTTAGTGTTAGCGGAGTACAATGAGCAGTTCTTC. Its translation is CASSLVLAEYNEQFF.

The chain recombines TRBV23-1 with TRBJ1-6; D not certain. TRBV23-1 is placed among ORFs of uncertain function. Deletions cut 0 bases from V and 11 bases from J, with 8 bases between. This CDR3 has 13 residues. The CDR3 coding sequence is TGCGCCAGCAGTCAATCCGAGGGTCCACCCCTCCACTTT. Its protein product is CASSQSEGPPLHF.

The V gene is TRBV28, the J gene TRBJ1-5; D uncertain. This CDR3 spans 15 amino acids. Germline V CDR1 and CDR2: MDHEN, SYDVKM. With 3 bases removed from V and 2 bases from J, the gap between germline ends came to 11 bases. This CDR3 is CASSFPLGGNQPQHF. The CDR3 nucleotides read TGTGCCAGCAGTTTTCCGTTGGGCGGCAATCAGCCCCAGCATTTT.

The chain employs TRBV18 and TRBJ1-2; no clear D gene. The germline CDR1 and CDR2 sequences are KGHSH and LQKENI. V gave up 3 bases and J gave up 8 bases, with 16 bases separating them. The CDR3 length is 14 residues. CDR3 protein: CASSPQRLRQGYTF. The CDR3 DNA reads as TGTGCCAGCTCACCGCAAAGACTAAGACAAGGCTACACCTTC. The complete variable domain, with remaining parts taken from reference TRBV18 and TRBJ1-2, reads NAGVMQNPRHLVRRRGQEARLRCSPMKGHSHVYWYRQLPEEGLKFMVYLQKENIIDESGMPKERFSAEFPKEGPSILRIQQVVRGDSAAYFCASSPQRLRQGYTFGSGTRLTVV.

The chain links TRBV30 to TRBJ1-4; the D is unclear. V lost 3 bases to trimming and J lost 8 bases, with 16 bases between them. This CDR3 is built from 14 residues. From germline, CDR1 is GTSNPN and CDR2 SVGIG (reference sequence). Here the CDR3 DNA reads TGTGCCTGGAGGACTATAACTGTGGGGGAAAAACTGTTTTTT. Translated: CAWRTITVGEKLFF. Combining the CDR3 with reference TRBV30 and TRBJ1-4 gives the whole variable domain SQTIHQWPATLVQPVGSPLSLECTVEGTSNPNLYWYRQAAGRGLQLLFYSVGIGQISSEVPQNLSASRPQDRQFILSSKKLLLSDSGFYLCAWRTITVGEKLFFGSGTQLSVL.

The rearrangement joins TRBV28 to TRBJ1-6, with D unclear. The CDR3 loop spans 14 amino acids. V was trimmed by 2 bases and J by 5 bases, leaving 7 bases between them. The V gene's germline CDR1 is MDHEN and CDR2 SYDVKM. This chain's CDR3 is CASSLEVNNSPLHF. CDR3 nucleotide sequence: TGTGCCAGCAGTTTAGAGGTAAATAATTCACCCCTCCACTTT.

This chain links TRBV28 with TRBJ1-1, with D perhaps TRBD1 (6 bases). The CDR3 has 12 residues. Trimming cost V 7 bases and J 1 base, with 7 bases left between them. Per germline, CDR1 MDHEN and CDR2 SYDVKM. The CDR3 sequence: CASMDRNTEAFF. The CDR3 nucleotides read TGTGCCAGCATGGACAGGAACACTGAAGCTTTCTTT.

The chain joins TRBV7-9 to TRBJ1-1, with unresolved D. The CDR3 is 14 amino acids. From germline, CDR1 is SEHNR and CDR2 FQNEAQ (reference sequence). The V end was cut by 1 base, the J end by 0 bases, with 6 bases between. CDR3 amino acids: CASSLVVLNTEAFF. The CDR3 DNA reads as TGTGCCAGCAGCTTAGTCGTCCTGAACACTGAAGCTTTCTTT.

This rearrangement joins TRBV7-2 to TRBJ1-5, with D perhaps matching TRBD1 (5 bases). CDR1 and CDR2 from the germline V gene are SGHTA and FQGNSA. The CDR3 contains 15 residues. Trimming pared 2 bases from V and 4 bases from J, leaving 12 bases between. DNA for the CDR3: TGTGCCAGCAGCTTAAGTGCTGGGGCAAATCAGCCCCAGCATTTT. This gives the protein CASSLSAGANQPQHF.

The chain carries TRBV28 and TRBJ1-3; 8 nucleotides line up with TRBD1. V trimming: 3 bases; J trimming: 0 bases; junction bases outside the gene matches: 7. CDR1 and CDR2 (germline): MDHEN, SYDVKM. The CDR3 contains 17 residues. This CDR3 is CASSFPPGQVSGNTIYF. CDR3 sequence (DNA): TGTGCCAGCAGTTTTCCCCCGGGACAGGTCTCTGGAAACACCATATATTTT.

This clone was counted a single time. The CDR3 protein is CASSLFVGNTIYF. The CDR3 coding sequence is TGTGCCAGCTCCCTCTTCGTTGGAAACACCATATATTTT. The rearrangement joins TRBV12-3 or TRBV12-4 to TRBJ1-3; D is ambiguous. This CDR3 is built from 13 residues. The V end lost 8 bases, the J end lost 3 bases, and 11 bases lay between the germline ends.

The rearrangement joins TRBV15 to TRBJ1-4, with TRBD1 identical over 9 bases. Germline loops: CDR1 LNHNV, CDR2 YYDKDF (reference sequence). The CDR3 is 16 amino acids. After removal of 1 base from V and 5 bases from J, the junction contained 5 bases not matched to a gene. CDR3 DNA sequence: TGTGCCACCAGCAGAGCCCGAACAGGGGGCAATGAAAAACTGTTTTTT. It codes for CATSRARTGGNEKLFF.

The chain couples TRBV5-1 to TRBJ1-2; TRBD1 aligns across 12 bases. The germline V gene encodes CDR1 SGHRS and CDR2 YFSETQ. The CDR3 extends over 15 amino acids. V was clipped by 3 bases and J by 3 bases; unmatched bases: 3. Here the CDR3 reads CASSWGTGGDYGYTF. The CDR3 region has the DNA TGCGCCAGCAGCTGGGGGACAGGGGGCGACTATGGCTACACCTTC.

This chain joins TRBV3-1 (or the pseudogene TRBV3-2) and TRBJ1-1; unclear D gene. V was pared by 0 bases and J by 4 bases, with 6 bases between. Per germline, CDR1 LGHDT and CDR2 YNNKEL (reference sequence). The CDR3 covers 13 residues. This CDR3 is CASSQDGGTEAFF. CDR3 DNA sequence: TGTGCCAGCAGCCAAGATGGCGGCACTGAAGCTTTCTTT.

This clone showed up just a few times. The chain recombines TRBV30 with TRBJ1-2; D gene uncertain. CDR1 and CDR2 (germline): GTSNPN, SVGIG (reference sequence). The CDR3 is 12 amino acids. V gave up 4 bases and J gave up 8 bases, with 14 bases separating them. The CDR3 spells CAWNADYQGYTF. The CDR3 DNA follows: TGTGCCTGGAATGCGGACTATCAGGGCTACACCTTC.

V and J are TRBV4-2 and TRBJ2-2; weak D call: TRBD1 (5 bases). V gave up 0 bases and J gave up 5 bases, with 10 bases separating them. The length of the CDR3 is 15 residues. CDR1 LGHNA and CDR2 YNFKEQ come from the germline V gene. The DNA for the CDR3 is TGTGCCAGCAGCCAAGAAGGGGTTAGGACCGGGGAGCTGTTTTTT. Translation: CASSQEGVRTGELFF.

V usage is TRBV18 and J usage is TRBJ2-7; D gene unclear. The CDR3 length is 15 residues. Looked up from germline, CDR1 is KGHSH and CDR2 is LQKENI. Trimming cost V 3 bases and J 4 bases, with 16 bases left between them. The CDR3: CASSPDRVNQYEQYF. CDR3 nucleotides: TGTGCCAGCTCACCCGACCGGGTGAACCAATACGAGCAGTACTTC.

This clone was detected only once. CDR3 residues: CASRDRAIATNEKLFF. The CDR3 DNA sequence: TGTGCCAGTAGGGACAGGGCAATAGCAACTAATGAAAAACTGTTTTTT. The chain couples TRBV19 to TRBJ1-4, with TRBD1 identical over 8 bases. The CDR3 is 16 amino acids. V trimming: 6 bases; J trimming: 0 bases; junction bases outside the gene matches: 6. Germline V gives CDR1 LNHDA, CDR2 SQIVND (reference sequence).

This clone was observed a single time. The genes are TRBV7-9 and TRBJ2-5; D gene uncertain. There are 14 residues in the CDR3. V shed 7 bases and J shed 3 bases, with 15 bases lying between them. CDR1 and CDR2 from the germline V gene are SEHNR and FQNEAQ (reference sequence). For the CDR3, the DNA is TGTGCCAGCACCACCAGTGGGCTGGAAGAGACCCAGTACTTC. Translation: CASTTSGLEETQYF.

The chain couples TRBV5-1 to TRBJ2-6; 10 positions match TRBD1. Looked up from germline, CDR1 is SGHRS and CDR2 is YFSETQ. The V segment lost 3 bases and the J segment 1 base; nucleotides outside the gene matches: 7. This CDR3 comprises 18 residues. The CDR3: CASSSTGTGVSGANVLTF. CDR3 coding DNA: TGCGCCAGCAGCTCGACCGGGACAGGGGTATCTGGGGCCAACGTCCTGACTTTC.

The chain is built from TRBV5-5 and TRBJ1-5; the match to TRBD1 covers 7 bases. The CDR3 has 15 residues. Germline CDR1 SGHKS, CDR2 YYEKEE (reference sequence). The ends lost 4 bases at V and 4 bases at J; junction bases unmatched: 8. The CDR3 DNA is TGTGCCAGCAGCCAGGGACAGACGGGGAATCAGCCCCAGCATTTT. This codes for CASSQGQTGNQPQHF.

The chain combines TRBV5-8 with TRBJ1-4; 11 nucleotides line up with TRBD1. V was pared by 4 bases and J by 6 bases, with 2 bases of the junction left unmatched. CDR3 length equals 14 residues. CDR1 is SGHTS, CDR2 YDEGEE, per germline. CDR3 sequence (DNA): TGTGCCAGCAGCCGGACAGGGGGCTATGAAAAACTGTTTTTT. This codes for CASSRTGGYEKLFF.

This clone is classed as large. The J gene is TRBJ1-5, the V gene TRBV5-6, with D unresolved. V was clipped by 3 bases and J by 6 bases, with 7 bases between them. CDR1 and CDR2 (germline): SGHDT, YYEEEE. The CDR3 sequence is 12 residues long. The CDR3 nucleotides are TGTGCCAGCAGCTCCCTAAGTCAGCCCCAGCATTTT. Its translation is CASSSLSQPQHF.